This T cell receptor (beta chain) was sequenced for a study of tumor and adjacent non-tumor tissue in lung cancer. Study summary: Histology: 11 to 13 adenocarcinoma, a couple of squamous cell carcinoma, 1 small cell lung cancer. Patients were aged roughly 31 to 76, roughly 9 men and 4 to 6 women, stage I to III.

Study conclusions and caveats: In normal lung, the top 100 clones were significantly more dominant than in tumor. Significantly higher TCR diversity was found in tumor than normal lung.

Comment on this clonotype: Its target is not known.

A modified ARM-PCR protocol with three rounds of nested PCR amplified TCRbeta. TCRdb redid the calling of the multiplex PCR reads with MiXCR, one entry per CDR3 protein. The profile shows tens of thousands of distinct CDR3 sequences, 80% to 85% of them singletons. RNA was extracted from bulk tissue without any cell sorting. The sequencing input was lung tumor tissue. This clonotype was obtained from a woman aged 45-65 years with non-small cell lung cancer.

The CDR3 bases are TGTGCCAACAGGGATGTGATGGCTGAGGAGCAGTTCTTC. It yields the protein CANRDVMAEEQFF. The V call is TRBV12-3 or TRBV12-4, the J call TRBJ2-1; a possible D gene is TRBD1 (6 bases). CDR3 size: 13 residues. Trimming stripped 10 bases from V and 10 bases from J, with 20 bases between.